This T cell receptor beta chain was sequenced during a study of T cells in Graves' hyperthyroidism and ophthalmopathy. Study-wide results and limits: Clonotypes that were expanded in thyroid above 0.001 mostly appeared in blood too.

In its sample, this clonotype was seen a few times. The antigen remains unidentified. RNA transcripts were the template for amplifying TCR beta CDR3 regions. HTBI primers drove first-round RT-PCR of the TCR CDR3. MiXCR, run by TCRdb on the multiplex PCR reads, gives a single entry per CDR3 protein. The repertoire includes hundreds of thousands of distinct CDR3 sequences, 14% of them detected once, and roughly 10% sits in the top ten. The TCR sequence derives from a woman under 30 with Graves' hyperthyroidism. The sequenced sample was blood.

CDR3 bases: TGCAGCGTGGAACCTCTGAGCGGATCCTACGAGCAGTACTTC. It codes for CSVEPLSGSYEQYF. The gene calls are TRBV29-1 and TRBJ2-7; TRBD2 is a possible D gene (5 bases). V lost 6 bases and J lost 1, with 16 bases in between. Germline-derived CDR1 and CDR2 are SQVTM and ANQGSEA. There are 14 residues in the CDR3.